Shown below are 15 T cell receptor beta chains from a single sample sequenced in a study of blood T cell repertoires in COVID-19. Sequencing was performed with immunoSEQ multiplex PCR; in TCRdb, only in-frame clones are kept and a portion is missing. The data show under 200,000 clones, with about 85% seen just once and about 8% held by the top ten. Sequencing was done on a sample of PBMCs or T cells enriched from blood (not recorded which). These receptors all stem from a woman between 45 and 65 years old who had recovered from COVID-19.

CDR3 in DNA: TGCGCCAGCAGCTTGGCCATTGGAGACCGTATGAATTCACCCCTCCACTTT. It codes for CASSLAIGDRMNSPLHF. This chain uses TRBV5-1 with TRBJ1-6; D ambiguous. This CDR3 region has 17 residues. The germline V gene has CDR1 SGHRS and CDR2 YFSETQ. The V gene lost 0 bases and the J gene lost 7 bases, with 17 bases spanning the gap.

This clone was counted a few times. The rearrangement uses TRBV9 and TRBJ2-1, with D tentatively TRBD1 (6 bases). CDR1 is SGDLS, CDR2 YYNGEE, per germline. The CDR3 length is 15 residues. V shed 4 bases and J shed 5 bases, with 16 bases lying between them. This CDR3 is CASSSLPQGNNEQFF. CDR3 coding DNA: TGTGCCAGCAGCTCCCTTCCACAGGGAAACAATGAGCAGTTCTTC.

V and J are TRBV3-1 (or the pseudogene TRBV3-2) and TRBJ1-5, with D unresolved. Trimming cost V 6 bases and J 10 bases, with 13 bases left between them. This CDR3 comprises 12 residues. In germline, CDR1 is LGHDT, CDR2 YNNKEL (reference sequence). The DNA of the CDR3 is TGTGCCAGCAGAACCGCGGGCTCTCCCCAGCATTTT. It specifies CASRTAGSPQHF.

This chain connects TRBV10-1 to TRBJ1-2; no reliable D call. Germline CDR1 WNHNN, CDR2 SYGVQD (reference sequence). Trimming shortened V by 8 bases and J by 5 bases, and 9 bases separated the two germline ends. The CDR3 contains 11 residues. The CDR3 loop is CASGQRYGYTF. CDR3 in DNA: TGCGCCAGCGGCCAAAGATATGGCTACACCTTC.

The CDR3 spells CASSLDPGGGNQPQHF. DNA of the CDR3: TGTGCCAGCAGTTTAGATCCGGGGGGAGGCAATCAGCCCCAGCATTTT. The chain recombines TRBV28 with TRBJ1-5, with D maybe TRBD1 (5 bases). Per germline, CDR1 MDHEN and CDR2 SYDVKM. Between the trimmed V and J ends, which lost 2 bases and 2 bases, there was a span of 13 bases. The CDR3 contains 16 residues. The whole variable domain, remainder taken from reference TRBV28 and TRBJ1-5, is DVKVTQSSRYLVKRTGEKVFLECVQDMDHENMFWYRQDPGLGLRLIYFSYDVKMKEKGDIPEGYSVSREKKERFSLILESASTNQTSMYLCASSLDPGGGNQPQHFGDGTRLSIL.

This sequence joins TRBV7-2 and TRBJ2-7, with D possibly TRBD2 on 6 matching bases. Germline CDR1 SGHTA, CDR2 FQGNSA. This CDR3 has 14 residues. Trimming stripped 5 bases from V and 7 bases from J, with 18 bases between. Written as DNA, the CDR3 is TGTGCCAGCAGCCCTAGACTAATGGGGGGAGAGCAGTACTTC. This encodes CASSPRLMGGEQYF.

The chain links TRBV28 to TRBJ2-2; the match to TRBD2 covers 10 bases. In germline, CDR1 is MDHEN, CDR2 SYDVKM. CDR3 size: 14 residues. With 6 bases clipped from V and 6 bases from J, the junction kept 4 bases outside the gene matches. The CDR3 sequence is CASSRTSGAGELFF. In DNA form, the CDR3 reads TGTGCCAGCAGCCGGACTAGCGGAGCCGGGGAGCTGTTTTTT.

This clone appeared once. The V and J genes are TRBV24-1 and TRBJ2-7; D is perhaps TRBD1 (6 bases). This CDR3 has 12 amino acids. V gave up 12 bases and J gave up 5 bases, with 16 bases separating them. Germline CDR1 reads KGHDR; CDR2 reads SFDVKD. Here the CDR3 reads CAPQGPNDEQYF. The CDR3 DNA follows: TGTGCCCCTCAGGGGCCGAACGACGAGCAGTACTTC.

This chain uses TRBV5-1 with TRBJ2-3; 11 bases agree with TRBD1. Germline V lookup: CDR1 SGHRS, CDR2 YFSETQ. The CDR3 covers 15 residues. The V segment lost 3 bases and the J segment 3 bases; nucleotides outside the gene matches: 3. Here the CDR3 reads CASSWGQGVTDTQYF. The CDR3, as DNA: TGCGCCAGCAGCTGGGGACAGGGGGTAACAGATACGCAGTATTTT.

The chain uses TRBV7-2 and TRBJ2-1; a weak D match, TRBD2 (6 bases). Trimming left V 1 base short and J 4 bases short, with 14 bases between. This CDR3 spans 16 amino acids. In germline, CDR1 is SGHTA, CDR2 FQGNSA. In DNA form, the CDR3 reads TGTGCCAGCAGCTTAGTGGCGGGATTAGAATACAATGAGCAGTTCTTC. This codes for CASSLVAGLEYNEQFF.

The chain is built from TRBV11-3 and TRBJ2-1, with D tentatively TRBD2 (5 bases). This CDR3 contains 13 residues. The germline V gene has CDR1 SGHNT and CDR2 YENEEA. Trimming shortened V by 1 base and J by 4 bases, and 5 bases separated the two germline ends. CDR3 amino acids: CASSLGGYNEQFF. DNA for the CDR3: TGTGCCAGCAGCTTAGGCGGGTACAATGAGCAGTTCTTC.

The chain joins TRBV5-6 to TRBJ1-2; possibly TRBD1 for D (5 bases). The V gene's germline CDR1 is SGHDT and CDR2 YYEEEE. V gave up 3 bases and J gave up 3 bases, with 12 bases separating them. The CDR3 consists of 14 residues. CDR3 residues: CASSSSGGDYGYTF. CDR3 DNA: TGTGCCAGCAGCTCTTCGGGGGGAGACTATGGCTACACCTTC.

This clone was detected only once. The CDR3 sequence is CASSLDRGNTEAFF. In DNA, the CDR3 is TGTGCCAGCAGCTTGGACAGGGGGAACACTGAAGCTTTCTTT. The gene calls are TRBV5-5 and TRBJ1-1; 7 bases map to TRBD1. This CDR3 has 14 residues. Germline V CDR1 and CDR2: SGHKS, YYEKEE (reference sequence). After removal of 0 bases from V and 1 base from J, the junction contained 0 bases not matched to a gene.

This clone was observed a single time. The chain recombines TRBV5-1 with TRBJ2-7, with 7 positions matching TRBD1. Losses at the gene ends were 4 bases for V and 5 bases for J; bases not matched to a gene: 6. The length of the CDR3 is 13 residues. Germline V gene lookup returns CDR1 SGHRS and CDR2 YFSETQ. CDR3 sequence (DNA): TGCGCCAGCAGCGCCCCAGGGGGAAACGAGCAGTACTTC. It specifies CASSAPGGNEQYF.

The chain links TRBV9 to TRBJ2-5; D call uncertain. The germline V and J ends were trimmed by 0 bases and 1 base, with 10 bases remaining between them. CDR1 SGDLS and CDR2 YYNGEE come from the germline V gene. The CDR3 is made up of 15 amino acids. CDR3 sequence reads: CASSVALDGQETQYF. The CDR3 DNA sequence: TGTGCCAGCAGCGTAGCCCTAGACGGCCAAGAGACCCAGTACTTC.